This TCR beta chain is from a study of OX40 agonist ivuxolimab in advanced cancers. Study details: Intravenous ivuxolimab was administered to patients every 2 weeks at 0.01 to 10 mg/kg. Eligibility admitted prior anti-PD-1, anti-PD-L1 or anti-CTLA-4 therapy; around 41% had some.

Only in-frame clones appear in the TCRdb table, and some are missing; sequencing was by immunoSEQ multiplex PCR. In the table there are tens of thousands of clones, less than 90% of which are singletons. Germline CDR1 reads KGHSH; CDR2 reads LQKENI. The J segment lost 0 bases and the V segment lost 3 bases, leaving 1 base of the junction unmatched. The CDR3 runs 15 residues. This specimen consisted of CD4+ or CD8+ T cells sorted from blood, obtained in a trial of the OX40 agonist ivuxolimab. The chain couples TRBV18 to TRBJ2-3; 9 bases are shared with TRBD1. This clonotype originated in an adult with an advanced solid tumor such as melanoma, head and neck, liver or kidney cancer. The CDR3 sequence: CASSPGQGSTDTQYF. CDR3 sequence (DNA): TGTGCCAGCTCACCGGGACAGGGTAGCACAGATACGCAGTATTTT.